This record looks at one TCR beta chain sequence and its context. The data stem from a study of CD8 T cells in Susac syndrome. Study as a whole: Patients with Susac syndrome were therapy-naive, on corticosteroids, or on intravenous immunoglobulin alone at the time that blood was drawn.

After extraction with the RNeasy kit, 0.5 to 1 ug of the RNA was reverse transcribed using random hexamers. TCRdb re-derived calls from the immunoSEQ multiplex PCR reads in MiXCR, one entry per CDR3 protein. The repertoire holds about 82,000 distinct CDR3 sequences, roughly 96% seen once, with roughly 0.62% in the top ten. CD8+ and CD4+ T cells circulating in blood were sequenced for TCR beta. The germline gives CDR1 SGDLS, CDR2 YYNGEE. This CDR3 contains 14 residues. Deletions cut 2 bases from V and 3 bases from J, with 11 bases between. The J gene is TRBJ2-5, the V gene TRBV9; weak D call: TRBD2 (7 bases). Sequenced input: CD8+ T cells from PBMCs. The receptor comes from a human donor with Susac syndrome. The CDR3 spells CASSVGGPKETQYF. CDR3 coding DNA: TGTGCCAGCAGCGTCGGGGGGCCGAAAGAGACCCAGTACTTC.